This T cell receptor beta chain was identified during a study of tumor and adjacent non-tumor tissue in lung cancer. General study points: Tumor TCR diversity, when higher, was linked to shorter survival. Normal lung showed higher cumulative top 100 clone frequency than tumor.

No cell sorting was done before RNA was extracted from the tissue. Germline lookup yields CDR1 SQVTM and CDR2 ANQGSEA. The CDR3 consists of 13 residues. The library came from three nested PCR rounds adapted from ARM-PCR protocols. TCRdb itself ran the multiplex PCR reads through MiXCR, one entry per CDR3 protein. This sample carries about 66,000 distinct CDR3 sequences, less than 80% of them seen once, and the ten largest clones take under 30%. This clonotype was counted between two and nine times. Antigen specificity is unknown. Relative to the germline gene, one junction end is altered; a read error may explain this.

Material for sequencing was lung tumor tissue. The V call is TRBV29-1, the J call TRBJ2-7, with a tentative D call TRBD1 (6 bases). The receptor was derived from a man aged 55 to 69 with non-small cell lung cancer. The CDR3 is CSIEDRGSYEQYF. The CDR3 DNA sequence: TGCAGCATTGAAGATAGGGGGTCCTACGAGCAATACTTC.